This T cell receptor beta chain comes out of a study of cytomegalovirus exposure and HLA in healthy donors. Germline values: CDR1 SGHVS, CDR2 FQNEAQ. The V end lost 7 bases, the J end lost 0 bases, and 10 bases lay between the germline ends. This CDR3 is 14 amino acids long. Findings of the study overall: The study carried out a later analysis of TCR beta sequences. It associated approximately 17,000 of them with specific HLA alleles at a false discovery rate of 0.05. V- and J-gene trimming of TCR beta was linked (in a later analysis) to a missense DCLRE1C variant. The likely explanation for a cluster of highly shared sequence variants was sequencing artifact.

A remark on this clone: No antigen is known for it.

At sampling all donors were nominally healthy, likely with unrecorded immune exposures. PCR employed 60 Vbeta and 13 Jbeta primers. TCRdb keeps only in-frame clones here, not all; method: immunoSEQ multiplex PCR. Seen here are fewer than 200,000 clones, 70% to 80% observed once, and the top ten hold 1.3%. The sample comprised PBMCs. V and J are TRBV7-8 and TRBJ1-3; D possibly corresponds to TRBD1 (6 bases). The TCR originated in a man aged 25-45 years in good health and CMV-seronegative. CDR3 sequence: CASNGQPSGNTIYF. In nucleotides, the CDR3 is TGTGCCAGCAACGGACAGCCCTCTGGAAACACCATATATTTT.